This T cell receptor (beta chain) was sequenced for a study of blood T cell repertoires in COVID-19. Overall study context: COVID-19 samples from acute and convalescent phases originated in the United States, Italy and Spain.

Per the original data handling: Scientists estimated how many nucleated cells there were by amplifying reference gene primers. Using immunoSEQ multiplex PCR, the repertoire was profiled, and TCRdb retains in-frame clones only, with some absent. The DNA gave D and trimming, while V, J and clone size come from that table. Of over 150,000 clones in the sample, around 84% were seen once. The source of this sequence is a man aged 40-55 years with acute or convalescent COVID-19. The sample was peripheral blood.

The CDR3, as DNA: TGCGCCAGTGGACAACCCTACAATGAGCAGTTCTTC. Translation gives CASGQPYNEQFF. The chain recombines TRBV10-2 with TRBJ2-1; D possibly corresponds to TRBD1 (5 bases). CDR1 is WSHSY and CDR2 is SAAADI in the germline V gene. This CDR3 is built from 12 residues. The V and J ends lost 9 bases and 2 bases respectively, with 8 bases between them.